Presented here are 26 T cell receptor beta chains from one specimen sequenced in a study of shared T cell receptors in the human thymus (dated by TCRdb to about 2021). Library creation used the immunoSEQ multiplex PCR assay. As stored in TCRdb, this immuneACCESS dataset retains in-frame rearrangements with V and J assigned. A fraction of the clones does not appear; measured against another copy, unresolved V genes explain less than half of the discrepancy, and the remainder lacks a known reason. In this sample the table shows over 350,000 clones, roughly 94% of which occur a single time. The top ten hold about 0.02% of the sample. Sequenced sample: thymocytes. These receptors were collected from a human donor.

CDR3 sequence: CASGGTNTNNEQFF. In DNA, the CDR3 is TGTGCCAGCGGGGGTACTAACACAAACAATGAGCAGTTCTTC. This chain joins TRBV28 and TRBJ2-1; the D gene could be TRBD1 or TRBD2 (5 bases each). Trimming cost V 8 bases and J 5 bases, with 16 bases left between them. Germline-derived CDR1 and CDR2 are MDHEN and SYDVKM. The CDR3 totals 14 residues. Together with reference TRBV28 and TRBJ2-1, the CDR3 gives the full variable domain: DVKVTQSSRYLVKRTGEKVFLECVQDMDHENMFWYRQDPGLGLRLIYFSYDVKMKEKGDIPEGYSVSREKKERFSLILESASTNQTSMYLCASGGTNTNNEQFFGPGTRLTVL.

The gene calls are TRBV27 and TRBJ2-3; 10 bases map to TRBD2. This CDR3 contains 13 residues. Germline V gives CDR1 MNHEY, CDR2 SMNVEV (reference sequence). Unmatched junction bases numbered 2, after V lost 6 bases and J lost 5 bases. The CDR3 sequence: CASRLAGKDTQYF. The DNA of the CDR3 is TGTGCCAGCAGACTAGCGGGAAAAGATACGCAGTATTTT.

The chain couples TRBV28 to TRBJ2-7; D is uncertain. The CDR3 has 12 residues. V was pared by 1 base and J by 3 bases, with 4 bases between. The germline gives CDR1 MDHEN, CDR2 SYDVKM. CDR3 DNA: TGTGCCAGCAGTTTATACAGCTACGAGCAGTACTTC. As protein: CASSLYSYEQYF.

The V gene is TRBV28, the J gene TRBJ2-2; TRBD1 matches 10 bases. V shed 6 bases, J shed 5 bases, and the junction held 9 bases outside the gene matches. Germline values: CDR1 MDHEN, CDR2 SYDVKM. The CDR3 length is 16 residues. The CDR3 sequence: CASRGERTGGTGELFF. The CDR3, as DNA: TGTGCCAGCAGAGGGGAGAGGACAGGGGGTACCGGGGAGCTGTTTTTT.

The chain joins TRBV28 to TRBJ2-3; TRBD2 is a possible D gene (5 bases). The length of the CDR3 is 14 residues. Between the trimmed V and J ends, which lost 7 bases and 4 bases, there was a span of 15 bases. Germline CDR1 reads MDHEN; CDR2 reads SYDVKM. CDR3 region: CASTPEDLSDTQYF. CDR3 DNA sequence: TGTGCCAGCACCCCGGAGGACTTATCAGATACGCAGTATTTT.

This chain joins TRBV7-2 and TRBJ2-7; D is undetermined. V lost 1 base and J lost 7, with 14 bases in between. In germline, CDR1 is SGHTA, CDR2 FQGNSA. There are 14 residues in the CDR3. This CDR3 reads CASSLESGKPEQYF. CDR3 bases: TGTGCCAGCAGCTTAGAATCTGGGAAACCTGAGCAGTACTTC. Combining the CDR3 with reference TRBV7-2 and TRBJ2-7 gives the whole variable domain GAGVSQSPSNKVTEKGKDVELRCDPISGHTALYWYRQSLGQGLEFLIYFQGNSAPDKSGLPSDRFSAERTGGSVSTLTIQRTQQEDSAVYLCASSLESGKPEQYFGPGTRLTVT.

This clone was seen a single time. The chain links TRBV6-6 to TRBJ1-2; D gene unclear. V dropped 2 bases and J dropped 0 bases, with 7 bases sitting between them. CDR3 size: 14 residues. From germline, CDR1 is MNHNY and CDR2 SVGAGI (reference sequence). For the CDR3, the DNA is TGTGCCAGCAGTTACAGGGAAGCTAACTATGGCTACACCTTC. It encodes CASSYREANYGYTF.

The chain employs TRBV5-1 and TRBJ2-7; the match to TRBD1 covers 7 bases. Per the germline V gene, CDR1 is SGHRS and CDR2 is YFSETQ. This CDR3 is built from 14 residues. With V trimmed by 3 bases and J by 5 bases, 8 bases remained unmatched. Written as DNA, the CDR3 is TGCGCCAGCAGCTGGACAGGAGGCTTCGACGAGCAGTACTTC. This translates into CASSWTGGFDEQYF.

The genes are TRBV30 and TRBJ2-3; 7 nucleotides line up with TRBD2. From germline, CDR1 is GTSNPN and CDR2 SVGIG (reference sequence). The CDR3 extends over 14 amino acids. With V trimmed by 8 bases and J by 2 bases, 10 bases remained unmatched. The CDR3 bases are TGTGCCAGACATAGCGGGTGGCTCACAGATACGCAGTATTTT. This codes for CARHSGWLTDTQYF.

Only a few counts were recorded for this clone. The CDR3 loop reads CSVEARRERGNEQFF. The CDR3 DNA follows: TGCAGCGTTGAAGCTCGGCGGGAGAGGGGGAATGAGCAGTTCTTC. The V call is TRBV29-1, the J call TRBJ2-1, with a possible D match to TRBD2 (7 bases). V was clipped by 1 base and J by 7 bases, with 17 bases between them. CDR3 length: 15 residues. From germline, CDR1 is SQVTM and CDR2 ANQGSEA.

The chain employs TRBV5-6 and TRBJ1-2; tentatively, D is TRBD1 (6 bases). The germline gives CDR1 SGHDT, CDR2 YYEEEE. This CDR3 contains 13 residues. V lost 1 base to trimming and J lost 4 bases, with 8 bases between them. CDR3 coding DNA: TGTGCCAGCAGCTTGACAGGGCCCTATGGCTACACCTTC. Translation: CASSLTGPYGYTF.

The sample holds a few counts of this clone. The chain combines TRBV27 with TRBJ2-5; a weak D match, TRBD1 (6 bases). CDR1 is MNHEY and CDR2 is SMNVEV in the germline V gene (reference sequence). V was cut by 5 bases and J by 2 bases, with 18 bases left in between. The CDR3 extends over 16 amino acids. CDR3 protein: CASSPYISQGQETQYF. The CDR3 DNA follows: TGTGCCAGCAGTCCCTATATTTCCCAGGGGCAAGAGACCCAGTACTTC.

In this sample, this clone turned up a few times. The chain uses TRBV10-1 and TRBJ2-7; 11 nucleotides align to TRBD2. The CDR3 loop spans 13 amino acids. J was trimmed by 6 bases and V by 3 bases; bases with no gene match: 1. Germline CDR1 WNHNN, CDR2 SYGVQD (reference sequence). Here the CDR3 reads CASSDSGRGEQYF. The CDR3 DNA sequence: TGCGCCAGCAGTGATAGCGGGAGGGGCGAGCAGTACTTC.

The genes are TRBV10-3 and TRBJ2-3; D unresolved. CDR1 is ENHRY, CDR2 SYGVKD, per germline. This CDR3 has 14 residues. V was clipped by 10 bases and J by 1 base, with 15 bases between them. The CDR3 region has the DNA TGTGCCAGTTTGCCGGACCTTGGCACAGATACGCAGTATTTT. Its protein is CASLPDLGTDTQYF.

The chain combines TRBV7-9 with TRBJ1-2; D is unclear. Germline V CDR1 and CDR2: SEHNR, FQNEAQ (reference sequence). The CDR3 extends over 15 amino acids. Trimming left V 5 bases short and J 1 base short, with 14 bases between. As DNA, the CDR3 is TGTGCCAGCAGCCCCACTGAGGTTATTAACTATGGCTACACCTTC. This gives the protein CASSPTEVINYGYTF.

The chain has TRBV30 and TRBJ2-3; 10 nucleotides agree with TRBD2. Germline CDR1 is GTSNPN and CDR2 is SVGIG (reference sequence). V lost 0 bases and J lost 1; bases outside the gene matches: 4. CDR3 length: 16 residues. The CDR3 DNA is TGTGCCTGGAGTGTTTGGACTAGCGGCTGCACAGATACGCAGTATTTT. This translates into CAWSVWTSGCTDTQYF.

The chain is built from TRBV12-2 and TRBJ2-7; the table gives TRBD2 as D, unverified against the DNA. TRBV12-2 is given as a pseudogene. The CDR3 is 15 residues long. CDR3 nucleotide sequence: TGTGCAAGTCGCTCACTACATGGTCGGCGCTACGAGCAGTACTTC. Protein: CASRSLHGRRYEQYF.

CDR3 in DNA: TGTGCCAGCAGTAAAAAGGGGGCGTATCAGCCCCAGCATTTT. It translates to CASSKKGAYQPQHF. V gene TRBV27 combines with J gene TRBJ1-5, with 7 bases identical to TRBD1. The CDR3 is 14 amino acids. Trimming took 5 bases from V and 5 from J; bases not matched to a gene: 6. The germline CDR1 and CDR2 sequences are MNHEY and SMNVEV (reference sequence).

V gene TRBV9 combines with J gene TRBJ2-2; tentative D call: TRBD2 (6 bases). V was pared by 0 bases and J by 4 bases, with 16 bases between. Germline CDR1 SGDLS, CDR2 YYNGEE. CDR3 size: 17 residues. The CDR3 loop reads CASSVAHTGGSTGELFF. The CDR3 region has the DNA TGTGCCAGCAGCGTAGCGCACACAGGAGGGAGCACCGGGGAGCTGTTTTTT.

The J gene is TRBJ1-5, the V gene TRBV28; D is ambiguous. The germline gives CDR1 MDHEN, CDR2 SYDVKM. The ends were cut back, 4 bases at V and 5 bases at J, with 12 bases in the middle. The CDR3 sequence is 14 residues long. The CDR3 DNA reads as TGTGCCAGCAGTTCTCCTAGGGTATATCAGCCCCAGCATTTT. Amino acid sequence: CASSSPRVYQPQHF.

As concerns this clone: This is likely a read error, given that the CDR3 carries no conserved phenylalanine or tryptophan at its end. The limits of the CDR3 on the DNA are not certain, so only TCRdb's listed CDR3 is given. V is TRBV3-1 (or the pseudogene TRBV3-2) and J is TRBJ2-2; the table's TRBD2 call for D was not verified on the DNA. Germline V gene sequence: CDR1 LGHDT, CDR2 YNNKEL (reference sequence). Ends included, the CDR3 has 8 residues. Here the CDR3 reads CASSQDPK.

The genes are TRBV7-3 and TRBJ2-3; D possibly corresponds to TRBD1 (6 bases). The CDR3 length is 16 residues. From germline, CDR1 is SGHTA and CDR2 FQGTGA. Trimming stripped 2 bases from V and 1 base from J, with 13 bases between. The CDR3 bases are TGTGCCAGCAGCTTACAGGGGAGTAGGGGCACAGATACGCAGTATTTT. This sequence encodes CASSLQGSRGTDTQYF.

The rearrangement joins TRBV7-2 to TRBJ2-7; D is ambiguous. Germline assignment: CDR1 SGHTA and CDR2 FQGNSA. V was shortened by 4 bases and J by 3 bases, with 13 bases between the two germline ends. The CDR3 extends over 14 amino acids. Here the CDR3 reads CASSSEGKGYEQYF. CDR3 DNA: TGTGCCAGCAGCTCGGAAGGGAAGGGCTACGAGCAGTACTTC.

The V call is TRBV6-6, the J call TRBJ2-2; 10 bases agree with TRBD2. V lost 6 bases to trimming and J lost 1 base; unmatched junction nucleotides: 2. The CDR3 covers 15 residues. Looked up from germline, CDR1 is MNHNY and CDR2 is SVGAGI (reference sequence). The CDR3 DNA sequence: TGTGCCAGCAGGGCTAGCGGGGGGAACACCGGGGAGCTGTTTTTT. This gives the protein CASRASGGNTGELFF.

This rearrangement joins TRBV18 to TRBJ2-1; TRBD1 or TRBD2 may be the D gene (5 bases each). Trimming removed 5 bases from V and 8 bases from J, with 19 bases in between. Germline CDR1 and CDR2: KGHSH and LQKENI. There are 15 residues in the CDR3. This chain's CDR3 is CASSRDQTWYYEQFF. CDR3 in DNA: TGTGCCAGCTCAAGGGACCAAACATGGTACTATGAGCAGTTCTTC. The complete variable domain, with remaining parts taken from reference TRBV18 and TRBJ2-1, reads NAGVMQNPRHLVRRRGQEARLRCSPMKGHSHVYWYRQLPEEGLKFMVYLQKENIIDESGMPKERFSAEFPKEGPSILRIQQVVRGDSAAYFCASSRDQTWYYEQFFGPGTRLTVL.

This chain connects TRBV19 to TRBJ2-1; TRBD2 agrees at 7 bases. Trimming removed 9 bases from V and 7 bases from J; junction bases left unmatched: 15. CDR3 size: 15 residues. Germline assignment: CDR1 LNHDA and CDR2 SQIVND (reference sequence). The DNA for the CDR3 is TGTGCCAGCGGGACGTTTGGGGAGGGCCTGAATGAGCAGTTCTTC. It yields the protein CASGTFGEGLNEQFF.